This T cell receptor (beta chain) was observed in a study of T cells after yellow fever vaccination. Overall study context: It was SMART-Seq v4 Ultra Low Input that prepared the fractions with low cell numbers.

Generation of TCR cDNA used 5'RACE template switching (which added a universal primer site and UMIs). Each CDR3 protein gets one entry after TCRdb re-called the 5' RACE reads with MiXCR. In the table there are 500,000 to 550,000 distinct CDR3 sequences, around a fifth of which are singletons. This clonotype was counted between two and nine times. Its cognate antigen is unknown. General study findings and limits: Abundant bulk-derived clonotypes could contaminate FACS-sorted repertoires. At about 97% for CD4 and approximately 88% for CD8, most primary-vaccination clones showed up again after the booster.

There are 14 residues in the CDR3. The germline V gene has CDR1 MNHEY and CDR2 SMNVEV (reference sequence). The junction had 3 bases not matched to a gene; V was cut back by 2 bases and J by 5 bases. This receptor was identified in a man between 18 and 35 years old who received the YFV17D yellow fever vaccine. This specimen was PBMCs, taken approximately 22 days after the first yellow fever vaccination. The chain recombines TRBV27 with TRBJ2-1; 7 bases line up with TRBD1. The CDR3 nucleotides are TGTGCCAGCAGTTTACGGGACAGTAACAATGAGCAGTTCTTC. Amino acids: CASSLRDSNNEQFF.